The source of this T cell receptor (beta chain) is a study of blood T cells in healthy people across ages. The study's findings and limits: Diversity estimates from one million T cells were considered underestimates.

The CDR3 runs 16 residues. The V gene lost 3 bases and the J gene lost 0 bases, with 9 bases spanning the gap. Points on this clonotype: The antigen remains undetermined.

For the second PCR, which ran for 7 to 11 cycles, a sample-barcoded 5' primer and a J-beta primer mix were used. TCRdb used MiXCR to reprocess the 5' RACE reads, holding one entry per CDR3 protein. The sample contains about 670,000 distinct CDR3 sequences, about 43% of which appear only once. The chain combines TRBV12-3 or TRBV12-4 with TRBJ2-6; D unresolved. The source material was blood. The source of this sequence is a man older than 75 in good health. The CDR3 DNA reads TGTGCCAGCAGTTTGGCAATGTCCTCTGGGGCCAACGTCCTGACTTTC. This gives the protein CASSLAMSSGANVLTF.